Sequencing of this T cell receptor (beta chain) was carried out in a study of OX40 agonist ivuxolimab in advanced cancers. Whole-study results and caveats: Some of the nonresponding patients also showed low levels of normalized T-cell clonal expansion.

Libraries were prepared by immunoSEQ multiplex PCR; TCRdb keeps only in-frame clonotypes and omits some of them. The data contain over 9,000 clones, about 81% of them seen just once; the ten biggest clones take up around 15%. A note on this clone: Its target is not known.

The CDR3 loop spans 12 amino acids. Germline assignment: CDR1 ENHRY and CDR2 SYGVKD. The V gene lost 4 bases and the J gene lost 8 bases, with 9 bases spanning the gap. This material consisted of CD4+ or CD8+ T cells sorted from blood, taken in a trial of the OX40 agonist ivuxolimab. The chain couples TRBV10-3 to TRBJ2-1; D gene unclear. The receptor's source is an adult with an advanced solid tumor such as melanoma, head and neck, liver or kidney cancer. The CDR3 DNA follows: TGTGCCATCAGTGTAGGTGGTGATGAGCAGTTCTTC. It yields the protein CAISVGGDEQFF.